Listed here is a single T cell receptor (beta chain). Its antigen is as yet unknown. It was version v3.0 of the immunoSEQ assay that was run at survey level. Measured with immunoSEQ multiplex PCR; TCRdb has only the in-frame clones, and not every one. The data contain about 39,000 clones, approximately 87% of them singletons. The V gene lost 2 bases and the J gene lost 4 bases, with 11 bases spanning the gap. CDR1 SNHLY and CDR2 FYNNEI come from the germline V gene. The length of the CDR3 is 14 residues. No fewer than two post-ART and no fewer than one pre-ART PBMC samples existed for each donor. This sample is drawn from a study of long-term antiretroviral therapy in people with HIV. Study-wide findings and caveats: Diversity rose after ART but stayed below transplant donor controls. Clones expanded before ART dominated the repertoire at all time points. In HIV, the repertoires covered a tighter span of CDR3 lengths than in controls.

The sequences come from unsorted PBMCs, collected 1.2 years after starting antiretroviral therapy. The chain recombines TRBV2 with TRBJ1-1; D gene uncertain. The receptor was derived from a woman aged 45-65 years with HIV. In DNA form, the CDR3 reads TGTGCCAGCAGTGAAACCCCCACACCCACTGAAGCTTTCTTT. Its protein is CASSETPTPTEAFF.